One sample yielded the 14 T cell receptor beta chains listed below, sequenced in a study of blood T cells in healthy people across ages. Primers used in a second PCR of about 6 to 11 cycles were a sample-barcoded 5' primer and a J-beta primer mix. TCRdb re-called the 5' RACE reads through MiXCR, storing one row per CDR3 protein. Among roughly 1.7 million distinct CDR3 sequences listed, approximately 32% were seen once. Sequenced sample: blood. The source of these receptors is a woman aged 25 to 45 in good health.

The J gene is TRBJ2-1, the V gene TRBV7-3; 15 nucleotides agree with TRBD2. With V trimmed by 1 base and J by 10 bases, 5 bases remained unmatched. Germline values: CDR1 SGHTA, CDR2 FQGTGA. The CDR3 is 16 amino acids. The CDR3 region is CASSLMGTSGRTEQFF. The CDR3 DNA follows: TGTGCCAGCAGCTTAATGGGGACTAGCGGGAGGACCGAGCAGTTCTTC.

This chain joins TRBV27 and TRBJ2-2; TRBD1 agrees at 7 bases. The CDR3 consists of 15 residues. Losses at the gene ends were 7 bases for V and 0 bases for J; bases not matched to a gene: 5. Germline V gene sequence: CDR1 MNHEY, CDR2 SMNVEV (reference sequence). In DNA form, the CDR3 reads TGTGCCAGCAAATCAGGGGGTTCGAACACCGGGGAGCTGTTTTTT. Protein sequence: CASKSGGSNTGELFF.

This clonotype was seen more than once but under ten times. The V and J genes are TRBV27 and TRBJ2-4; 7 nucleotides line up with TRBD2. The closer fit of TRBJ2-7 to the DNA end suggests the J call may be wrong. Germline lookup yields CDR1 MNHEY and CDR2 SMNVEV (reference sequence). This CDR3 has 14 residues. Here the CDR3 DNA reads TGTGCCAGCGGACCGGGGCTAGCGGCTTACGAGCAGTACTTC. Translation gives CASGPGLAAYEQYF.

For this clonotype: A much more abundant neighbour one base away suggests this may be a read error. The chain employs TRBV29-1 and TRBJ2-5; 7 bases agree with TRBD1. The J call is in doubt because the DNA end fits TRBJ2-7 better. The length of the CDR3 is 12 residues. Germline-derived CDR1 and CDR2 are SQVTM and ANQGSEA. The CDR3 reads CSVRQGCNEQYF. The DNA for the CDR3 is TGCAGCGTTCGACAGGGTTGCAACGAGCAGTACTTC.

This clonotype has a handful of counts. This CDR3 is CASSQAGLTGWGTDTQYF. The CDR3 DNA reads as TGCGCCAGCAGCCAAGCAGGGCTCACGGGGTGGGGCACAGATACGCAGTATTTT. This sequence joins TRBV4-1 and TRBJ2-3; possibly TRBD1 or TRBD2 for D (5 bases each). The CDR3 totals 18 residues. Germline V lookup: CDR1 MGHRA, CDR2 YSYEKL. Trimming shortened V by 1 base and J by 1 base, and 18 bases separated the two germline ends.

The chain joins TRBV11-1 to TRBJ2-3; possible D gene TRBD2, 5 bases. Between the trimmed V and J ends, which lost 1 base and 0 bases, there was a span of 11 bases. The CDR3 is made up of 16 amino acids. Germline CDR1 reads SGHAT; CDR2 reads FQDESV (reference sequence). The CDR3, as DNA: TGTGCCAGCAGCTTAGTGGGCGGACTCAGCACAGATACGCAGTATTTT. Encoded protein: CASSLVGGLSTDTQYF.

The sample holds a few counts of this clonotype. The genes are TRBV7-2 and TRBJ1-1; D might be TRBD1 (5 bases). The CDR3 extends over 14 amino acids. Trimming shortened V by 5 bases and J by 3 bases, and 13 bases separated the two germline ends. The germline CDR1 and CDR2 sequences are SGHTA and FQGNSA. CDR3 DNA sequence: TGTGCCAGCAGCGACAGCAGGAGGGACACTGAAGCTTTCTTT. Protein product: CASSDSRRDTEAFF.

The sample holds a few counts of this clonotype. This chain connects TRBV7-9 to TRBJ2-1, with TRBD2 matching over 9 bases. CDR1 and CDR2 from the germline V gene are SEHNR and FQNEAQ (reference sequence). The V segment lost 0 bases and the J segment 6 bases; nucleotides outside the gene matches: 6. This CDR3 has 16 amino acids. This CDR3 is CASSLAGGGARNEQFF. The CDR3 DNA reads as TGTGCCAGCAGCTTAGCGGGCGGGGGGGCCCGCAATGAGCAGTTCTTC.

This clonotype has a handful of counts. The chain employs TRBV28 and TRBJ1-2; no definite D call. There are 15 residues in the CDR3. V was shortened by 6 bases and J by 3 bases, with 17 bases between the two germline ends. Germline V gene data show CDR1 as MDHEN and CDR2 as SYDVKM. CDR3 bases: TGTGCCAGCAGCTTGCTCGGGGTGTCGCACTATGGCTACACCTTC. It encodes CASSLLGVSHYGYTF.

The CDR3 spells CASNPARVVYNEQFF. The DNA of the CDR3 is TGCGCCAGCAACCCGGCTAGGGTGGTCTACAATGAGCAGTTCTTC. V is TRBV5-1 and J is TRBJ2-1; D remains unclear. Per the germline V gene, CDR1 is SGHRS and CDR2 is YFSETQ. V gave up 6 bases and J gave up 3 bases, with 16 bases separating them. This CDR3 comprises 15 residues.

As regards this clonotype: A read error may account for a junction end that differs from germline. This rearrangement joins TRBV5-1 to TRBJ2-1, with TRBD2 matching over 8 bases. The germline V gene has CDR1 SGHRS and CDR2 YFSETQ. There are 18 residues in the CDR3. CDR3 DNA: TGCGTCAGCAGCTTTCTCATTATAGCGGGGAGCTCCTACAATGAGCAGTTCTTC. Protein: CVSSFLIIAGSSYNEQFF.

This CDR3 reads CAISRQGASGTDTQYF. The DNA of the CDR3 is TGTGCCATCAGCCGTCAGGGGGCGAGTGGCACAGATACGCAGTATTTT. The chain recombines TRBV10-3 with TRBJ2-3, with TRBD1 matching 8 bases. The CDR3 sequence is 16 residues long. J gave up 1 base and V 6 bases, and 9 bases lay outside the gene matches. The germline CDR1 and CDR2 sequences are ENHRY and SYGVKD.

This clonotype was recorded many times. V and J are TRBV6-1 and TRBJ2-7; no firm D call. This CDR3 contains 11 residues. The V end lost 8 bases, the J end lost 0 bases, and 5 bases lay between the germline ends. CDR1 and CDR2 from the germline V gene are MNHNS and SASEGT. CDR3 sequence reads: CASLNSYEQYF. The DNA for the CDR3 is TGTGCCAGCCTTAACTCCTACGAGCAGTACTTC.

This chain uses TRBV6-6 with TRBJ1-5; D unclear. Germline V gene sequence: CDR1 MNHNY, CDR2 SVGAGI (reference sequence). The V end lost 5 bases, the J end lost 3 bases, and 20 bases lay between the germline ends. This CDR3 is 17 amino acids long. The CDR3: CASSLPRVQHDNQPQHF. As DNA, the CDR3 is TGTGCCAGCAGTCTACCAAGGGTACAGCATGACAATCAGCCCCAGCATTTT.